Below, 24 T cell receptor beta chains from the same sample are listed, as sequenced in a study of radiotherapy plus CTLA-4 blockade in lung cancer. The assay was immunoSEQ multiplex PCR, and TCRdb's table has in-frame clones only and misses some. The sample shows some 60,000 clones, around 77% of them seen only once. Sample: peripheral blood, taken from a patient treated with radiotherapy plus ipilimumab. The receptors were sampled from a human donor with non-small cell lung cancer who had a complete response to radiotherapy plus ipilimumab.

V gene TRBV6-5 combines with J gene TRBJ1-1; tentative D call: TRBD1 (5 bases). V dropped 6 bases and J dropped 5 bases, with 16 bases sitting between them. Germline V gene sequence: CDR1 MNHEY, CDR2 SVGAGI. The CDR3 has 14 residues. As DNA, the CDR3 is TGTGCCAGCAGAAACCGACAGTTAGGAACTGAAGCTTTCTTT. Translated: CASRNRQLGTEAFF.

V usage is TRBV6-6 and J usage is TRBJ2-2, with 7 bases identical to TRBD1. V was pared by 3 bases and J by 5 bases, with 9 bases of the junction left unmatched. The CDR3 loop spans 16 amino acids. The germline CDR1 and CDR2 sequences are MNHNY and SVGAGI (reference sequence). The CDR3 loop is CASSYESGTVTGELFF. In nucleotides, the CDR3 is TGTGCCAGCAGTTATGAGTCCGGGACAGTGACCGGGGAGCTGTTTTTT.

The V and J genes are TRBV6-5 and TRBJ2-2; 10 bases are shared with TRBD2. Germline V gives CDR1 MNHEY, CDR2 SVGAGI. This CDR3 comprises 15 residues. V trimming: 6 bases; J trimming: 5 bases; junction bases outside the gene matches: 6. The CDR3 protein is CASSSGRGVTGELFF. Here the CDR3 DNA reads TGTGCCAGCAGCAGCGGGAGGGGAGTTACCGGGGAGCTGTTTTTT.

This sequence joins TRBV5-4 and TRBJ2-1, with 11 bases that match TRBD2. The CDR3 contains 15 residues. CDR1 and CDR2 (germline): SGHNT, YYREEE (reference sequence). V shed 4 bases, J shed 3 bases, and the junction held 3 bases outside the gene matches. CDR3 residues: CASSPTSGVYNEQFF. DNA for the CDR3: TGTGCCAGCAGCCCGACTAGCGGGGTCTACAATGAGCAGTTCTTC.

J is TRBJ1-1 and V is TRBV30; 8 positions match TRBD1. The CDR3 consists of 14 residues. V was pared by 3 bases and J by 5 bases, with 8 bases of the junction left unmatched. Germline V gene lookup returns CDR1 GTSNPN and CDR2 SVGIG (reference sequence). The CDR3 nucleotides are TGTGCCTGGAGGTACCTGGACAGGGTAACTGAAGCTTTCTTT. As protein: CAWRYLDRVTEAFF.

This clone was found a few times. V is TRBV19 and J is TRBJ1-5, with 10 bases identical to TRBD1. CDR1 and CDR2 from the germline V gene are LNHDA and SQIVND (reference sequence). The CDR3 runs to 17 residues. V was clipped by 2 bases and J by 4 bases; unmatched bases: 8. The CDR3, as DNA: TGTGCCAGTAGTATAATCGGGACAGGGGAATGGAATCAGCCCCAGCATTTT. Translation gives CASSIIGTGEWNQPQHF.

CDR3 residues: CASKGGGQETQYF. The CDR3, as DNA: TGTGCCAGTAAAGGGGGGGGACAAGAGACCCAGTACTTC. The genes are TRBV27 and TRBJ2-5, with D possibly being TRBD2 (7 bases). The CDR3 sequence is 13 residues long. Trimming took 9 bases from V and 2 from J, leaving 13 bases between them. Germline V gene sequence: CDR1 MNHEY, CDR2 SMNVEV (reference sequence).

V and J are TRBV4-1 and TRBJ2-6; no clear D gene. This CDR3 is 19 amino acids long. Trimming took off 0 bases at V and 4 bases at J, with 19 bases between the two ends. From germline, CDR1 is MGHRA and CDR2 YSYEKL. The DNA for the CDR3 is TGCGCCAGCAGCCAAGAACGGTGGCAAGTGGAGTGGGGGGCCAACGTCCTGACTTTC. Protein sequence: CASSQERWQVEWGANVLTF.

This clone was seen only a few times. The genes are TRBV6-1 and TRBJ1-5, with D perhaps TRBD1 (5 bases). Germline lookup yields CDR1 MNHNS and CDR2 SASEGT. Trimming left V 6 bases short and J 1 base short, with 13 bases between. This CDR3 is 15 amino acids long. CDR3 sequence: CASREGGASNQPQHF. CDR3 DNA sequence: TGTGCCAGCAGGGAGGGAGGGGCGAGCAATCAGCCCCAGCATTTT.

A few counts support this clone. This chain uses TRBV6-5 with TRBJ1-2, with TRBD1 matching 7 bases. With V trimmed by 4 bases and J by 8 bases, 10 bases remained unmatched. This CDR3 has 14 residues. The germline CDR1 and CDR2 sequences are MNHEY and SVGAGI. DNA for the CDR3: TGTGCCAGCAGTTCCACCTCGACAGGGAGAGGCTACACCTTC. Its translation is CASSSTSTGRGYTF.

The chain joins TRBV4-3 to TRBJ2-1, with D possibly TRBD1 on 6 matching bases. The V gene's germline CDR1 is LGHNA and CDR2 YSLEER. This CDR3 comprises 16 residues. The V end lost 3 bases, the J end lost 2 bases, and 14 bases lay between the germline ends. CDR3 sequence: CASSHWDTNTYNEQFF. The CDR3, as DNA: TGCGCCAGCAGCCATTGGGACACCAACACCTACAATGAGCAGTTCTTC.

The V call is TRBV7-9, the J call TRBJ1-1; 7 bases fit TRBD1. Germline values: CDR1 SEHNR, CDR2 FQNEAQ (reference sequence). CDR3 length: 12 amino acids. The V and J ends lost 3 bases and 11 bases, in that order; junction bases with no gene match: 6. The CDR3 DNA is TGTGCCAGCAGCTTGATGACAGGGAAGGCTTTCTTT. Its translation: CASSLMTGKAFF.

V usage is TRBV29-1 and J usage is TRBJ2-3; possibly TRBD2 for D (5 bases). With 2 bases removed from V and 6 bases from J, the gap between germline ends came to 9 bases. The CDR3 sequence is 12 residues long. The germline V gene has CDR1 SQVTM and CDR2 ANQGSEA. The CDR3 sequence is CSVESRGDTQYF. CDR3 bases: TGCAGCGTTGAATCTCGCGGGGATACGCAGTATTTT.

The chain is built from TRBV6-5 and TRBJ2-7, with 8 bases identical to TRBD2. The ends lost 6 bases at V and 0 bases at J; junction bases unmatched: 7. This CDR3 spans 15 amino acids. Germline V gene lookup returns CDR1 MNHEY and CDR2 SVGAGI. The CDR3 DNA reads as TGTGCCAGCAGCCGAGGGACTAGGAGCTCCTACGAGCAGTACTTC. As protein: CASSRGTRSSYEQYF.

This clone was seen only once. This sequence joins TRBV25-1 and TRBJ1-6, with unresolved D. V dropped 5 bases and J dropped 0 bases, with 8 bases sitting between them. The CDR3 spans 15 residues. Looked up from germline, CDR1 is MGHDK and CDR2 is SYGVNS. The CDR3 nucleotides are TGTGCCAGCAGTATTGGTAGCTCCTATAATTCACCCCTCCACTTT. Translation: CASSIGSSYNSPLHF.

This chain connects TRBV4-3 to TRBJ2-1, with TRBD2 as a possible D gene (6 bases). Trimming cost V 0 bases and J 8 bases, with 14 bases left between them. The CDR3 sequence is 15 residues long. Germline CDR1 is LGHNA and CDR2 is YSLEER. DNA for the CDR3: TGCGCCAGCAGCCAAGACCGCGGGGCAGGGTATGAGCAGTTCTTC. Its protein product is CASSQDRGAGYEQFF.

The CDR3 DNA sequence: TGTGCCAGCAGCCCGCGACGGGACAATCAGCCCCAGCATTTT. This translates into CASSPRRDNQPQHF. The chain has TRBV6-5 and TRBJ1-5; D gene unclear. V lost 6 bases and J 3 bases, leaving 12 bases between the germline ends. This CDR3 contains 14 residues. Germline assignment: CDR1 MNHEY and CDR2 SVGAGI.

The CDR3 DNA sequence: TGTGCCAGCAGCTTGGTCGGACTAGCGGGAAGGCGAAGCACAGATACGCAGTATTTT. Amino acid sequence: CASSLVGLAGRRSTDTQYF. The chain is built from TRBV5-4 and TRBJ2-3; the match to TRBD2 covers 12 bases. This CDR3 spans 19 amino acids. Germline values: CDR1 SGHNT, CDR2 YYREEE (reference sequence). V trimming: 0 bases; J trimming: 0 bases; junction bases outside the gene matches: 8.

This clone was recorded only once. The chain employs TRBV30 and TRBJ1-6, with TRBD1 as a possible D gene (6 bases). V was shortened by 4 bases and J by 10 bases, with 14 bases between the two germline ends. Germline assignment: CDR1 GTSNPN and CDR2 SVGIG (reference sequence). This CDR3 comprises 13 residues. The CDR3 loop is CAWKRGSSSPLHF. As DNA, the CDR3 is TGTGCCTGGAAAAGGGGGAGTAGCTCACCCCTCCACTTT.

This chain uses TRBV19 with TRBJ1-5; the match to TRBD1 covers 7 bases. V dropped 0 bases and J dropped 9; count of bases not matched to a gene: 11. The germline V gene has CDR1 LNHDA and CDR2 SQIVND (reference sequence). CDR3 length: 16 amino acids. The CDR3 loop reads CASSIDLGRGLRPQHF. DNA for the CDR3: TGTGCCAGTAGTATAGATCTGGGTAGGGGGCTACGGCCCCAGCATTTT.

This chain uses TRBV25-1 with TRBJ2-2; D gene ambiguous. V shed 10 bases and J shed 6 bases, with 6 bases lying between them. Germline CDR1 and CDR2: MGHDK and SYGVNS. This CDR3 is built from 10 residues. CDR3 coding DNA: TGTGCCACCAACTCCGGGGAGCTGTTTTTT. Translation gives CATNSGELFF.

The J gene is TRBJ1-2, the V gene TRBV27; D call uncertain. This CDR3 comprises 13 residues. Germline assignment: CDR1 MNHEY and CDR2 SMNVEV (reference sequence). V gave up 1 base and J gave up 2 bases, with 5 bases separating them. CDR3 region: CASSLWPNYGYTF. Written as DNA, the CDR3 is TGTGCCAGCAGTTTATGGCCCAACTATGGCTACACCTTC.

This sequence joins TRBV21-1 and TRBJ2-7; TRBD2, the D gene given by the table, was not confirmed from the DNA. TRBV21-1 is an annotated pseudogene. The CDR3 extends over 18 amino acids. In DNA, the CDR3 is TGTGCCAGCAGCAAAGCGGCGGGCGAAGAATCCCACTACTACGAGCAGTACTTC. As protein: CASSKAAGEESHYYEQYF.

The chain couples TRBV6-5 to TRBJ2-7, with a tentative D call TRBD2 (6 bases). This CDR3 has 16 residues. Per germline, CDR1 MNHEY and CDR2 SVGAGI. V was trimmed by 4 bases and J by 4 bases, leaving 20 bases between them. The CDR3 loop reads CASSFTNQGREYEQYF. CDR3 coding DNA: TGTGCCAGCAGTTTCACTAACCAGGGCCGGGAGTACGAGCAGTACTTC.